The next 26 T cell receptor beta chains were all read from a single sample in a study of neoadjuvant anti-PD-1 for oral cavity cancer. Libraries were prepared by immunoSEQ multiplex PCR; TCRdb keeps only in-frame clonotypes and omits some of them. Of 10,000 to 15,000 clones in the sample, 65% were seen once. This specimen was PBMCs, taken before nivolumab (anti-PD-1) treatment. The source is a person between 40 and 85 years old with oral cavity squamous cell carcinoma.

The rearrangement uses TRBV15 and TRBJ2-5, with D possibly being TRBD1 (5 bases). V was cut by 7 bases and J by 2 bases, with 14 bases left in between. From germline, CDR1 is LNHNV and CDR2 YYDKDF (reference sequence). The CDR3 sequence is 14 residues long. The CDR3 DNA reads TGTGCCACCACGTCGGAGACAGTACAAGAGACCCAGTACTTC. Amino acid sequence: CATTSETVQETQYF.

The rearrangement links TRBV20-1 to TRBJ2-7; D is undetermined. V dropped 2 bases and J dropped 2 bases, with 1 base sitting between them. The CDR3 runs 10 residues. Germline CDR1 DFQATT, CDR2 SNEGSKA (reference sequence). The CDR3 sequence: CSARPYEQYF. Here the CDR3 DNA reads TGCAGTGCTAGACCCTACGAGCAGTACTTC.

The V call is TRBV6-6, the J call TRBJ2-3; D is uncertain. Looked up from germline, CDR1 is MNHNY and CDR2 is SVGAGI (reference sequence). CDR3 size: 14 residues. V lost 0 bases and J lost 7, with 11 bases in between. CDR3 DNA sequence: TGTGCCAGCAGTTACTCTGACCTTCAGAATACGCAGTATTTT. Translated: CASSYSDLQNTQYF.

V usage is TRBV7-3 and J usage is TRBJ2-1; 9 nucleotides align to TRBD2. The germline CDR1 and CDR2 sequences are SGHTA and FQGTGA. With V trimmed by 0 bases and J by 7 bases, 4 bases remained unmatched. The CDR3 totals 15 residues. The CDR3 DNA reads as TGTGCCAGCAGCTTAACTAGCGGGAGTTTAAATGAGCAGTTCTTC. Its protein product is CASSLTSGSLNEQFF.

In the case of this clone: The junction does not match germline at one end; this may be a read error. The chain uses TRBV6-1 and TRBJ2-1, with a weak D call TRBD2 (5 bases). CDR3 length: 12 amino acids. In germline, CDR1 is MNHNS, CDR2 SASEGT. DNA for the CDR3: TGTGCCAGCAGTCACTTTGGGGAGTCCCCCATCTTC. As protein: CASSHFGESPIF.

CDR3 protein: CASSPLPGLYNEQFF. The CDR3 region has the DNA TGTGCCAGCAGCCCCCTCCCCGGCCTTTACAATGAGCAGTTCTTC. The chain carries TRBV9 and TRBJ2-1; the D is unclear. This CDR3 has 15 residues. Germline loops: CDR1 SGDLS, CDR2 YYNGEE. V gave up 4 bases and J gave up 4 bases, with 15 bases separating them.

The J gene is TRBJ2-1, the V gene TRBV11-2, with D perhaps TRBD1 or TRBD2 (5 bases each). This CDR3 is 13 amino acids long. Looked up from germline, CDR1 is SGHAT and CDR2 is FQNNGV. The V gene lost 5 bases and the J gene lost 8 bases, with 13 bases spanning the gap. The CDR3 bases are TGTGCCAGCAGCAAGGGACCTACGTATGAGCAGTTCTTC. Its protein is CASSKGPTYEQFF.

The CDR3 here is CASSSRGYNSPLHF. The CDR3 DNA reads as TGTGCCAGCAGTTCTAGGGGATATAATTCACCCCTCCACTTT. The genes are TRBV27 and TRBJ1-6; tentative D call: TRBD1 (5 bases). Trimming pared 4 bases from V and 4 bases from J, leaving 8 bases between. Germline CDR1 and CDR2: MNHEY and SMNVEV (reference sequence). The CDR3 has 14 residues.

The chain has TRBV10-3 and TRBJ1-2, with TRBD1 matching 11 bases. The CDR3 has 19 amino acids. V lost 3 bases and J lost 0; bases outside the gene matches: 12. Per the germline V gene, CDR1 is ENHRY and CDR2 is SYGVKD. Here the CDR3 DNA reads TGTGCCATCAGTGACCGGACAGGGGGCGACCCCTCGGCTAACTATGGCTACACCTTC. Protein product: CAISDRTGGDPSANYGYTF.

The V call is TRBV6-1, the J call TRBJ2-2; D unclear. This CDR3 comprises 14 residues. V lost 1 base and J 6 bases, leaving 9 bases between the germline ends. The germline gives CDR1 MNHNS, CDR2 SASEGT. The CDR3 loop reads CASSEGASPGELFF. The CDR3 coding sequence is TGTGCCAGCAGTGAAGGGGCTAGTCCCGGGGAGCTGTTTTTT.

The chain carries TRBV5-5 and TRBJ2-7; 8 bases align to TRBD1. The length of the CDR3 is 15 residues. CDR1 is SGHKS and CDR2 is YYEKEE in the germline V gene (reference sequence). With 4 bases clipped from V and 0 bases from J, the junction kept 6 bases outside the gene matches. The CDR3 spells CASSPGQADSYEQYF. CDR3 nucleotide sequence: TGTGCCAGCAGCCCGGGACAGGCCGACTCCTACGAGCAGTACTTC. The whole variable domain, filled in from reference TRBV5-5 and TRBJ2-7, reads DAGVTQSPTHLIKTRGQQVTLRCSPISGHKSVSWYQQVLGQGPQFIFQYYEKEERGRGNFPDRFSARQFPNYSSELNVNALLLGDSALYLCASSPGQADSYEQYFGPGTRLTVT.

The chain joins TRBV27 to TRBJ2-5; 8 bases line up with TRBD1. The J segment lost 6 bases and the V segment lost 5 bases, leaving 8 bases of the junction unmatched. Looked up from germline, CDR1 is MNHEY and CDR2 is SMNVEV (reference sequence). This CDR3 region has 14 residues. CDR3 sequence (DNA): TGTGCCAGCAGTCCGGGGACAGGATTAAAGACCCAGTACTTC. Protein: CASSPGTGLKTQYF.

CDR3 region: CASLSRARAADTQYF. The CDR3 DNA follows: TGTGCCAGCCTGAGTCGCGCGAGGGCGGCAGATACGCAGTATTTT. The V gene is TRBV6-5, the J gene TRBJ2-3; D may be TRBD2 (5 bases). The germline gives CDR1 MNHEY, CDR2 SVGAGI. Trimming took 8 bases from V and 4 from J, leaving 19 bases between them. The CDR3 extends over 15 amino acids.

This chain joins TRBV15 and TRBJ2-5, with D possibly being TRBD2 (6 bases). Germline loops: CDR1 LNHNV, CDR2 YYDKDF (reference sequence). The V and J ends lost 0 bases and 4 bases respectively, with 12 bases between them. The CDR3 covers 15 residues. Written as DNA, the CDR3 is TGTGCCACCAGCAGAGACCTAGCGCTAGGAGAGACCCAGTACTTC. The encoded protein is CATSRDLALGETQYF.

The chain employs TRBV11-2 and TRBJ2-1, with a weak D call TRBD2 (6 bases). Trimming stripped 2 bases from V and 4 bases from J, with 12 bases between. Germline values: CDR1 SGHAT, CDR2 FQNNGV. The CDR3 has 15 amino acids. Here the CDR3 DNA reads TGTGCCAGCAGCTTAAGGTCTAGCGCGTACAATGAGCAGTTCTTC. Its translation is CASSLRSSAYNEQFF. Complete variable domain (other parts from reference TRBV11-2 and TRBJ2-1): EAGVAQSPRYKIIEKRQSVAFWCNPISGHATLYWYQQILGQGPKLLIQFQNNGVVDDSQLPKDRFSAERLKGVDSTLKIQPAKLEDSAVYLCASSLRSSAYNEQFFGPGTRLTVL.

This clone was seen more than once but under ten times. At one of its ends the junction is not consistent with the germline gene, which may arise from a read error. The chain is built from TRBV7-7 and TRBJ1-5, with 7 bases that match TRBD1. CDR3 length: 13 residues. In germline, CDR1 is SSHAT, CDR2 FNYEAQ (reference sequence). CDR3 protein: CASSLDRDQPQHF. The CDR3 DNA follows: TGTGCTAGCAGTCTCGACAGGGACCAGCCCCAGCATTTT.

This clone occurred once. This sequence joins TRBV10-3 and TRBJ2-3, with 9 nucleotides matching TRBD2. From germline, CDR1 is ENHRY and CDR2 SYGVKD. The V gene end was trimmed by 0 bases and the J gene end by 2 bases; junction bases not matched to a gene: 3. The CDR3 contains 16 residues. The DNA of the CDR3 is TGTGCCATCAGTGAGTCGAAGCGGGGGGCCACAGATACGCAGTATTTT. It codes for CAISESKRGATDTQYF.

The chain is built from TRBV9 and TRBJ1-5, with TRBD1 as a possible D gene (5 bases). Trimming stripped 0 bases from V and 9 bases from J, with 13 bases between. CDR3 length: 14 residues. CDR1 is SGDLS, CDR2 YYNGEE, per germline. The CDR3 region is CASSVGGGERPQHF. For the CDR3, the DNA is TGTGCCAGCAGCGTAGGTGGAGGGGAGAGGCCCCAGCATTTT.

The V gene is TRBV11-1, the J gene TRBJ1-4, with unresolved D. The V and J ends lost 4 bases and 0 bases respectively, with 12 bases between them. This CDR3 spans 16 amino acids. Per the germline V gene, CDR1 is SGHAT and CDR2 is FQDESV (reference sequence). The CDR3 nucleotides are TGTGCCAGCAGCTCACAGAGGATCACAACTAATGAAAAACTGTTTTTT. This gives the protein CASSSQRITTNEKLFF.

This sequence joins TRBV5-1 and TRBJ2-6; the D gene is possibly TRBD1 (5 bases). Germline CDR1 reads SGHRS; CDR2 reads YFSETQ. The length of the CDR3 is 16 residues. V lost 0 bases and J 2 bases, leaving 9 bases between the germline ends. The chain's CDR3 is CASSLAETAGANVLTF. CDR3 nucleotide sequence: TGCGCCAGCAGCTTGGCGGAGACAGCTGGGGCCAACGTCCTGACTTTC.

This chain connects TRBV5-1 to TRBJ2-1, with 7 bases that match TRBD1. Trimming removed 0 bases from V and 5 bases from J; junction bases left unmatched: 8. The germline gives CDR1 SGHRS, CDR2 YFSETQ. This CDR3 contains 16 residues. The CDR3: CASSLAVGTANNEQFF. The CDR3 DNA follows: TGCGCCAGCAGCTTGGCCGTAGGGACAGCTAACAATGAGCAGTTCTTC.

The rearrangement links TRBV5-1 to TRBJ2-7, with 7 bases lining up with TRBD1. Unmatched junction bases numbered 4, after V lost 7 bases and J lost 0 bases. Germline V gene sequence: CDR1 SGHRS, CDR2 YFSETQ. CDR3 length: 13 residues. The CDR3 sequence is CASFDRVSYEQYF. The DNA for the CDR3 is TGCGCCAGCTTCGACAGGGTCTCCTACGAGCAGTACTTC.

The chain couples TRBV16 to TRBJ2-7; D is ambiguous. The germline gives CDR1 KGHSY, CDR2 FQNENV. The CDR3 has 12 amino acids. V was shortened by 2 bases and J by 2 bases, with 4 bases between the two germline ends. The CDR3 nucleotides are TGTGCCAGCAGCCAAAGGGCCTACGAGCAGTACTTC. It translates to CASSQRAYEQYF.

The rearrangement uses TRBV25-1 and TRBJ2-7; no clear D gene. Germline loops: CDR1 MGHDK, CDR2 SYGVNS. This CDR3 spans 13 amino acids. The V end lost 8 bases, the J end lost 0 bases, and 11 bases lay between the germline ends. The CDR3 region has the DNA TGTGCCAGCCAGGACCTGGGCTCCTACGAGCAGTACTTC. Protein sequence: CASQDLGSYEQYF.

V and J are TRBV27 and TRBJ2-3; 14 bases fit TRBD2. V was pared by 3 bases and J by 5 bases, with 16 bases of the junction left unmatched. This CDR3 comprises 20 residues. Germline V gene sequence: CDR1 MNHEY, CDR2 SMNVEV (reference sequence). The CDR3 DNA sequence: TGTGCCAGCAGTTTTTCCCCGACTAGCGGGGGGGGTCAAGAATTAGATACGCAGTATTTT. Amino acids: CASSFSPTSGGGQELDTQYF.

This clone was detected a few times. The CDR3 DNA follows: TGTGCCAGCTTCGGGAGGGCGGGAGATACGCAGTATTTT. Protein: CASFGRAGDTQYF. The chain employs TRBV6-6 and TRBJ2-3; TRBD2 agrees at 8 bases. The CDR3 length is 13 residues. V was clipped by 8 bases and J by 5 bases; unmatched bases: 6. CDR1 is MNHNY, CDR2 SVGAGI, per germline (reference sequence).